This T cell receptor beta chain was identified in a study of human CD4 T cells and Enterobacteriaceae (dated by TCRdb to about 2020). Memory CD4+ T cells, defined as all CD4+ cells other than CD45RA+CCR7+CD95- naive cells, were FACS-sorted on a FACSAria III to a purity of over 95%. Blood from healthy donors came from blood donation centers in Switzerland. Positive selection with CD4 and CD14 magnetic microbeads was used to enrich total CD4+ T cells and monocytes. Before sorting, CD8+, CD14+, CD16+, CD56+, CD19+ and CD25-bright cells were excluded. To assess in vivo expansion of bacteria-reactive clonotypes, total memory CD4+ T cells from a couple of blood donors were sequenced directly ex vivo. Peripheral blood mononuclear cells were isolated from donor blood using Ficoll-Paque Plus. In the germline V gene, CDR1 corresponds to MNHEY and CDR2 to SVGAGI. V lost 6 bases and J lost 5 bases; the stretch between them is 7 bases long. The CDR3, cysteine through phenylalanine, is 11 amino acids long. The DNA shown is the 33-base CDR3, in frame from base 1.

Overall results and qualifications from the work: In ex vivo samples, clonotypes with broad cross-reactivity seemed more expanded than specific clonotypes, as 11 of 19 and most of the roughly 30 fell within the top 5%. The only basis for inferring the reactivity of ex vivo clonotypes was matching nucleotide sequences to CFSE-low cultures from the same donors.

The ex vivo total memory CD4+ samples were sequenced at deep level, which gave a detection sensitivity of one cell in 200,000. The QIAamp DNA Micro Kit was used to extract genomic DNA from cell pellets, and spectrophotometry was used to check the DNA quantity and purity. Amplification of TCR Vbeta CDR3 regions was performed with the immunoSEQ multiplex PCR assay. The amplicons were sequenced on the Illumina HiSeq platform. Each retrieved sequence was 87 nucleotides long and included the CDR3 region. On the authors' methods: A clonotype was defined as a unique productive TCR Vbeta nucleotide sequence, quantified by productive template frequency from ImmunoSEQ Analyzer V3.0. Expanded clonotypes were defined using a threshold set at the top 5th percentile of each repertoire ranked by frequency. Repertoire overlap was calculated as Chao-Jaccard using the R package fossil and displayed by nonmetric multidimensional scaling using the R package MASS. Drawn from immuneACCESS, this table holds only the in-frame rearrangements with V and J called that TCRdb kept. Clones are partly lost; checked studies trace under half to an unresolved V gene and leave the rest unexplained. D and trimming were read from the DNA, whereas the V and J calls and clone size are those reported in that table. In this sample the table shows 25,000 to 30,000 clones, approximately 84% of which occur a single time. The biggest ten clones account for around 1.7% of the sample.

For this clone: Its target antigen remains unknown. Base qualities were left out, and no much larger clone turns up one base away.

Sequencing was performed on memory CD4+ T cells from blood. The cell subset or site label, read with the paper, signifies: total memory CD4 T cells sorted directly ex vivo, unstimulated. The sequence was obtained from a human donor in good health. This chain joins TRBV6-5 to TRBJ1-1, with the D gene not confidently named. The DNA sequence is TGTGCCAGCAGGAGGGATACTGAAGCTTTCTTT. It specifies CASRRDTEAFF.